The clone carrying this T cell receptor beta chain came up a few times. The record originates from a study of blood T cell repertoires in COVID-19. The CDR3 has 15 residues. The V gene lost 1 base and the J gene lost 3 bases, with 11 bases spanning the gap. Per germline, CDR1 SGDLS and CDR2 YYNGEE. Using immunoSEQ multiplex PCR, the repertoire was profiled, and TCRdb retains in-frame clones only, with some absent. The sample includes about 140,000 clones, 85% of them seen just once. This sequence originates from a man aged 45-65 years with acute or convalescent COVID-19. The chain is built from TRBV9 and TRBJ1-3; tentatively, D is TRBD1 (6 bases). The sequenced sample was peripheral blood. In DNA, the CDR3 is TGTGCCAGCAGCGTAACGGGGGGGCTTGGAAACACCATATATTTT. Translating gives CASSVTGGLGNTIYF.